This entry concerns a single T cell receptor (beta chain). Its antigen remains unknown. These data come from a study of T cell responses to AZD1222 COVID-19 vaccine. Overall study results and limits: Clonal diversity may have been underestimated in mostly white British donors.

The V end was cut by 2 bases, the J end by 3 bases, with 5 bases between. The CDR3 is 13 residues long. Germline V lookup: CDR1 KGHSH, CDR2 LQKENI. This table comes from immunoSEQ multiplex PCR, and its TCRdb copy is limited to in-frame clones, with some not included. Of approximately 85,000 clones in the sample, around 85% were seen once. Sequenced here: peripheral blood, sampled on day 0 of AZD1222 vaccination. This clonotype was obtained from an adult in good health. The chain couples TRBV18 to TRBJ1-5; D remains ambiguous. CDR3 sequence: CASSPKANQPQHF. CDR3 in DNA: TGTGCCAGCTCACCAAAGGCCAATCAGCCCCAGCATTTT.